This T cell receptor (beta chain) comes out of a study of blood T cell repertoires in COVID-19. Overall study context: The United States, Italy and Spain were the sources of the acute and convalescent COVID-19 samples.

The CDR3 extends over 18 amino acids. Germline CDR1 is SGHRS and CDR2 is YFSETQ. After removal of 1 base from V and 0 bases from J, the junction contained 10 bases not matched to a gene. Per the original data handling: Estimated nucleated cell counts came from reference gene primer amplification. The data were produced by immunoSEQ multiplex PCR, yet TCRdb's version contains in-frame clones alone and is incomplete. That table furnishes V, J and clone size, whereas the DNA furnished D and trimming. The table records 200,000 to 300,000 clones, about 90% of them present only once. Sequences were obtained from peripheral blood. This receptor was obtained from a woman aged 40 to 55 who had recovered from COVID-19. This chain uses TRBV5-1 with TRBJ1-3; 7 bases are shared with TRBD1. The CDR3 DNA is TGCGCCAGCAGCTTGTACTGGGACAGCGAGTTCTCTGGAAACACCATATATTTT. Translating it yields CASSLYWDSEFSGNTIYF.